Listed here are 11 T cell receptor beta chains from one sample, sequenced in a study of cytomegalovirus exposure and HLA in healthy donors. This table comes from immunoSEQ multiplex PCR, and its TCRdb copy is limited to in-frame clones, with some not included. The sample has 89,000 or so clones; roughly 92% are singletons. The sample taken for sequencing was PBMCs. All receptors come from a woman aged 25-40 years in good health and CMV-seropositive.

The chain couples TRBV29-1 to TRBJ2-1, with 10 bases fitting TRBD2. The ends lost 4 bases at V and 3 bases at J; junction bases unmatched: 3. The CDR3 has 14 amino acids. Germline V lookup: CDR1 SQVTM, CDR2 ANQGSEA. The CDR3 DNA is TGCAGCGTTGCACCTAGCGGGAGCTACAATGAGCAGTTCTTC. It specifies CSVAPSGSYNEQFF.

The chain employs TRBV7-2 and TRBJ2-5; 10 bases map to TRBD2. Trimming at V came to 0 bases and at J to 5 bases, leaving 9 bases not matched to a gene. This CDR3 comprises 17 residues. Germline CDR1 is SGHTA and CDR2 is FQGNSA. CDR3: CASSLANIAGGRETQYF. The CDR3 DNA reads TGTGCCAGCAGCTTAGCAAATATAGCGGGAGGAAGGGAGACCCAGTACTTC.

This clone was seen only a few times. V usage is TRBV9 and J usage is TRBJ1-4; 7 bases align to TRBD1. Germline V CDR1 and CDR2: SGDLS, YYNGEE. V trimming: 3 bases; J trimming: 0 bases; junction bases outside the gene matches: 11. This CDR3 spans 18 amino acids. The CDR3 protein is CASSDPRQGLATNEKLFF. The CDR3 bases are TGTGCCAGCAGCGACCCGAGACAGGGCCTGGCAACTAATGAAAAACTGTTTTTT.

The chain recombines TRBV9 with TRBJ2-7; weak D call: TRBD1 (6 bases). CDR3 length: 20 amino acids. Per germline, CDR1 SGDLS and CDR2 YYNGEE. Trimming stripped 4 bases from V and 4 bases from J, with 33 bases between. CDR3 nucleotides: TGTGCCAGCAGCACCCACCCTTTATTTGTTGGCGGACAGCAAAAATACGAGCAGTACTTC. Translated, it gives CASSTHPLFVGGQQKYEQYF.

V gene TRBV18 combines with J gene TRBJ2-7, with TRBD1 matching 10 bases. V was clipped by 3 bases and J by 3 bases; unmatched bases: 11. The germline V gene encodes CDR1 KGHSH and CDR2 LQKENI. The CDR3 totals 17 residues. The CDR3: CASSPKPPGQGFYEQYF. CDR3 DNA: TGTGCCAGCTCACCGAAGCCCCCGGGACAGGGGTTCTACGAGCAGTACTTC.

The rearrangement joins TRBV29-1 to TRBJ2-7; D is uncertain. This CDR3 spans 14 amino acids. V lost 4 bases, J lost 4 bases, and 17 bases lay in between. Germline V gives CDR1 SQVTM, CDR2 ANQGSEA. CDR3 nucleotides: TGCAGCGTTGGGTTTTTCAAGAGCAATTACGAGCAGTACTTC. Protein: CSVGFFKSNYEQYF.

This clone was seen a handful of times. The genes are TRBV27 and TRBJ2-2; 10 positions agree with TRBD1. Trimming cost V 1 base and J 3 bases; bases outside gene matches: 5. The CDR3 runs 17 residues. CDR1 is MNHEY and CDR2 is SMNVEV in the germline V gene (reference sequence). Here the CDR3 DNA reads TGTGCCAGCAGTTTATACTTTGGGACAGGGGACACCGGGGAGCTGTTTTTT. Its translation is CASSLYFGTGDTGELFF.

This clone was seen only once. The J gene is TRBJ2-5, the V gene TRBV5-4, with D possibly being TRBD1 (6 bases). The CDR3 runs 13 residues. The ends were cut back, 4 bases at V and 5 bases at J, with 12 bases in the middle. Germline lookup yields CDR1 SGHNT and CDR2 YYREEE (reference sequence). In DNA, the CDR3 is TGTGCCAGCAGCACCGCAGGGGTTGAGACCCAGTACTTC. Its protein product is CASSTAGVETQYF.

The CDR3 nucleotides read TGCAAAGCCCGGGACAACTACGAGCAGTACTTC. Residues: CKARDNYEQYF. The J gene is TRBJ2-7, the V gene TRBV20-1, with D possibly TRBD1 on 6 matching bases. This CDR3 has 11 amino acids. Germline assignment: CDR1 DFQATT and CDR2 SNEGSKA (reference sequence).

The chain has TRBV19 and TRBJ2-4, with D unresolved. Germline values: CDR1 LNHDA, CDR2 SQIVND (reference sequence). The length of the CDR3 is 14 residues. Deletions cut 10 bases from V and 3 bases from J, with 16 bases between. DNA of the CDR3: TGTGCCACCTCTAACGTGGGCGACAAAAACATTCAGTACTTC. Its translation is CATSNVGDKNIQYF.

This chain links TRBV28 with TRBJ1-2; D remains ambiguous. Germline-derived CDR1 and CDR2 are MDHEN and SYDVKM. Trimming cost V 5 bases and J 0 bases, with 13 bases left between them. The length of the CDR3 is 15 residues. Here the CDR3 reads CASSPHTGTNYGYTF. In nucleotides, the CDR3 is TGTGCCAGCAGTCCTCATACCGGGACTAACTATGGCTACACCTTC.